Below, one T cell receptor (beta chain) is given with its context. Its matching antigen is unknown. This sample was included in a study of cytomegalovirus exposure and HLA in healthy donors. General study points: The study designated 150 or so TCR beta chains cytomegalovirus-associated. The classifier reportedly diagnosed cytomegalovirus status with high specificity and sensitivity. Most TCR beta V segments were productive about 87% or about 30% of the time in an earlier analysis.

V was pared by 0 bases and J by 4 bases, with 10 bases of the junction left unmatched. In germline, CDR1 is SGDLS, CDR2 YYNGEE. The CDR3 sequence is 20 residues long. A multiplex PCR was run with 60 Vbeta primers and 13 Jbeta primers. Using immunoSEQ multiplex PCR, the repertoire was profiled, and TCRdb retains in-frame clones only, with some absent. The sample yields 80,000 to 95,000 clones, roughly two thirds seen once. The sample taken for sequencing was PBMCs. The gene calls are TRBV9 and TRBJ2-2; 15 nucleotides align to TRBD2. The receptor's source is a woman between 50 and 59 years old in good health and CMV-seropositive. CDR3 sequence (DNA): TGTGCCAGCAGCGTAGCCCCGGGACTAGCGGGAGGTAGGAGCACCGGGGAGCTGTTTTTT. Protein sequence: CASSVAPGLAGGRSTGELFF. Supplemented by reference TRBV9 and TRBJ2-2, the full variable domain reads DSGVTQTPKHLITATGQRVTLRCSPRSGDLSVYWYQQSLDQGLQFLIQYYNGEERAKGNILERFSAQQFPDLHSELNLSSLELGDSALYFCASSVAPGLAGGRSTGELFFGEGSRLTVL.